This T cell receptor (beta chain) was captured in a study of neurological immune-mediated disorders. Study results and caveats: No CDR3 amino acid sequences recurred among expanded clones across subjects, suggesting private repertoires in all groups. The most TCR clonal expansion was seen in HTLV-1-associated myelopathy, whereas the least was seen in multiple sclerosis, below the level in healthy controls.

Time point denoted: longitudinal time-point 2. 2 million PBMCs stored at -80 C were the source of the unsorted libraries. This clonotype was seen ten or more times. As yet, its antigen is unknown. The CDR3 is 16 residues long. CDR1 is LGHNA and CDR2 is YSLEER in the germline V gene. Trimming removed 3 bases at V and 5 bases at J, with 17 bases between. The cDNA was synthesized by 5'RACE incorporating 10-nucleotide random UMIs. TCRdb re-derived calls from the 5' RACE reads in MiXCR, one entry per CDR3 protein. The sample yields about 33,000 distinct CDR3 sequences, approximately 13% seen once. The sequencing input was PBMCs. The sequence came from a woman between 35 and 50 years old in good health. V and J are TRBV4-3 and TRBJ1-5; the D gene is possibly TRBD1 (6 bases). CDR3 amino acids: CASSQGLTGSDQPQHF. The CDR3 nucleotides read TGCGCCAGCAGCCAGGGCTTGACAGGCTCGGATCAGCCCCAGCATTTT.